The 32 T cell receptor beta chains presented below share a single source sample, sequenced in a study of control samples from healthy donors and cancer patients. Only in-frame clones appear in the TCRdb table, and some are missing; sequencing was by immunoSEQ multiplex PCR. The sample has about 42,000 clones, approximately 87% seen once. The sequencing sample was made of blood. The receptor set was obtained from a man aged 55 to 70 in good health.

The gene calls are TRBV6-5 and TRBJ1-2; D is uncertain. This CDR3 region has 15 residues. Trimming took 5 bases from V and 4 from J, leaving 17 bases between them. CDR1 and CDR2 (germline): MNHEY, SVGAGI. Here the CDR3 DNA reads TGTGCCAGCAGTCCCCGGGCTACCGATCCCTATGGCTACACCTTC. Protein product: CASSPRATDPYGYTF.

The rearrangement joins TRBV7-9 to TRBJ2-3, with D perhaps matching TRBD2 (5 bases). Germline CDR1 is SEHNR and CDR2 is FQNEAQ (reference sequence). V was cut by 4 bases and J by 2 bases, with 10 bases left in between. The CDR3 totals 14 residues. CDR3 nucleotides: TGTGCCAGCAGCTCTTCAGCGGTCACAGATACGCAGTATTTT. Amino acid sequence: CASSSSAVTDTQYF.

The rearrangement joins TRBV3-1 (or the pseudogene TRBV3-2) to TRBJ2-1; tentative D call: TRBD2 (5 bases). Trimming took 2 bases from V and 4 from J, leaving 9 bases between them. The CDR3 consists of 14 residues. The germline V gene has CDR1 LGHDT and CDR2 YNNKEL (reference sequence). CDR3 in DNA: TGTGCCAGCAGCCAATTGGGAGATTACAATGAGCAGTTCTTC. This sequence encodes CASSQLGDYNEQFF.

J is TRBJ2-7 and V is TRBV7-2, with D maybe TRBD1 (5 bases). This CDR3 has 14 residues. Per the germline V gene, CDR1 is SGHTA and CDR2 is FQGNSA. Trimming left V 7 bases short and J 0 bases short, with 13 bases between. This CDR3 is CASTSDSSSYEQYF. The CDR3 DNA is TGTGCCAGCACCTCCGACAGTAGCTCCTACGAGCAGTACTTC.

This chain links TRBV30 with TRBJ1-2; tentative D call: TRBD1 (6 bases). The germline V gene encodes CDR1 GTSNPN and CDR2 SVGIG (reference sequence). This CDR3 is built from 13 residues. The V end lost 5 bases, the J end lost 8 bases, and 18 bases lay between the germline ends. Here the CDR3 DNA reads TGTGCCTGGGGGGACCAGGGGTTGGGCGGCTACACCTTC. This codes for CAWGDQGLGGYTF. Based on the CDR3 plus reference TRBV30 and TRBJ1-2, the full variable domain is SQTIHQWPATLVQPVGSPLSLECTVEGTSNPNLYWYRQAAGRGLQLLFYSVGIGQISSEVPQNLSASRPQDRQFILSSKKLLLSDSGFYLCAWGDQGLGGYTFGSGTRLTVV.

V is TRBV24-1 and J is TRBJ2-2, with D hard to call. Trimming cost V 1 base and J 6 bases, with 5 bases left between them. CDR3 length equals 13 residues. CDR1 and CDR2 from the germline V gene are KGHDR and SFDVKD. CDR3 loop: CATSDFRSGELFF. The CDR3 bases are TGTGCCACCAGTGATTTCCGTTCCGGGGAGCTGTTTTTT.

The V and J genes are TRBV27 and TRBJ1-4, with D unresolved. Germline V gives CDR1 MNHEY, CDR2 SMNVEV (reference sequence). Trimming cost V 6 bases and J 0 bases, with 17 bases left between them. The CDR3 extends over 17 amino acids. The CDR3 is CASRSTPYSATNEKLFF. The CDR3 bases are TGTGCCAGCAGGTCAACACCTTACTCAGCAACTAATGAAAAACTGTTTTTT.

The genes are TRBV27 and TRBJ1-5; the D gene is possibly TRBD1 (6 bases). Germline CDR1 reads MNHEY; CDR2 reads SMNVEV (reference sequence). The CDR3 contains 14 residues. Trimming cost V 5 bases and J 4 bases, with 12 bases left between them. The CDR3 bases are TGTGCCAGCAGTAGACAGGCCGGGAATCAGCCCCAGCATTTT. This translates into CASSRQAGNQPQHF.

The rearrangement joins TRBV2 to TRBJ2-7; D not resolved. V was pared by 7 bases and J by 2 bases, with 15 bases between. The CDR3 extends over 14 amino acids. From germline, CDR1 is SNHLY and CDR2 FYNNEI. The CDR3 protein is CASKRADGPYEQYF. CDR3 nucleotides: TGTGCCAGCAAGCGCGCCGACGGCCCCTACGAGCAGTACTTC.

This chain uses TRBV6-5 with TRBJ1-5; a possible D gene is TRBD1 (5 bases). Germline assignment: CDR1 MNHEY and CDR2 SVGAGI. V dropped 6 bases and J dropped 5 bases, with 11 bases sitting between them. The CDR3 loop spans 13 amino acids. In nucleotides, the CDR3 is TGTGCCAGCAGGGAGCAGGGTTATCAGCCCCAGCATTTT. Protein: CASREQGYQPQHF.

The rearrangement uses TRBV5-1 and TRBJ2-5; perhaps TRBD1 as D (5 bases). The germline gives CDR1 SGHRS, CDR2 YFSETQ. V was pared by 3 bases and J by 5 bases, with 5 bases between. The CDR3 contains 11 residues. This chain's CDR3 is CASSSGETQYF. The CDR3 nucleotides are TGCGCCAGCAGCTCAGGGGAGACCCAGTACTTC.

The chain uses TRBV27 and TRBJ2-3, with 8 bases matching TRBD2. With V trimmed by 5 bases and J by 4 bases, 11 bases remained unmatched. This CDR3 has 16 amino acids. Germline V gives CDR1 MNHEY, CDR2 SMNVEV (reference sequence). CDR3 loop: CASSPSGGFFSDTQYF. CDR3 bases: TGTGCCAGCAGTCCATCGGGGGGGTTTTTTTCAGATACGCAGTATTTT.

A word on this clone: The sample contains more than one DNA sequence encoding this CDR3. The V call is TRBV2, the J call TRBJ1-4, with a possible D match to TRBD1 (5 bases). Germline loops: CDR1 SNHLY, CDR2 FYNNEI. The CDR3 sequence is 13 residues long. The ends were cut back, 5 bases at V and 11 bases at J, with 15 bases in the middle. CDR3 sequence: CASSPGTGDKLFF. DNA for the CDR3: TGTGCCAGCAGTCCGGGGACGGGGGACAAACTGTTTTTT.

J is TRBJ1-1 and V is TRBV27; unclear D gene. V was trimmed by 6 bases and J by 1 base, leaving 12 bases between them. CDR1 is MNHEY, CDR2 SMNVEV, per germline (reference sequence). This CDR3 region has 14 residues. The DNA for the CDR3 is TGTGCCAGCAGCCAACACAGAGAGAACACTGAAGCTTTCTTT. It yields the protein CASSQHRENTEAFF.

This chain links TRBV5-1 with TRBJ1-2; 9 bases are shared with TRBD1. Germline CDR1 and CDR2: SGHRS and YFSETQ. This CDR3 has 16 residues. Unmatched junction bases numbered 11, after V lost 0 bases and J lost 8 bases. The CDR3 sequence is CASSLEVGQGWVGYTF. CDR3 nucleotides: TGCGCCAGCAGCTTGGAAGTGGGACAGGGTTGGGTCGGCTACACCTTC.

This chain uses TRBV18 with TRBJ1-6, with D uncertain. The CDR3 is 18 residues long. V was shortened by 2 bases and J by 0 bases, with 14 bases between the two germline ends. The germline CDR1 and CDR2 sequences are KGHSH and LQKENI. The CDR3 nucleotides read TGTGCCAGCTCACCAGTTCCAGCCGTTAGCTCCTATAATTCACCCCTCCACTTT. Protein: CASSPVPAVSSYNSPLHF.

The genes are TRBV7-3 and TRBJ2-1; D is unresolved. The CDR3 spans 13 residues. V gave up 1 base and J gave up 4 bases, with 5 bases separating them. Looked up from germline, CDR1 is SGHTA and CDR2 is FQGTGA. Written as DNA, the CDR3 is TGTGCCAGCAGCTTAAACTATTACAATGAGCAGTTCTTC. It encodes CASSLNYYNEQFF.

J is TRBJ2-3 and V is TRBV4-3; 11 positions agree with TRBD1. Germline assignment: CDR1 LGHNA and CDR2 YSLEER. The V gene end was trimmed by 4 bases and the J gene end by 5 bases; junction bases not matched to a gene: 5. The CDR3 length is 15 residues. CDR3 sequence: CASSRSGTGGDTQYF. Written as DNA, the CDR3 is TGCGCCAGCAGCCGCTCCGGGACAGGGGGAGATACGCAGTATTTT.

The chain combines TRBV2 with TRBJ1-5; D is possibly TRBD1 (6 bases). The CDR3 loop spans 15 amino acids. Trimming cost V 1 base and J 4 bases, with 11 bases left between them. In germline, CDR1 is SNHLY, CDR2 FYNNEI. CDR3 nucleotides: TGTGCCAGCAGTGAAGTTAGGACAGCAAATCAGCCCCAGCATTTT. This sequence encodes CASSEVRTANQPQHF.

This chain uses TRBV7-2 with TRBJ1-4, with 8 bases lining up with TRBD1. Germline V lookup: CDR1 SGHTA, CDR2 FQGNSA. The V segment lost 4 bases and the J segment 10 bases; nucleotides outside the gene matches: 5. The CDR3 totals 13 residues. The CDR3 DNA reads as TGTGCCAGCAGCTCCCCAGGGGGCACAAAACTGTTTTTT. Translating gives CASSSPGGTKLFF.

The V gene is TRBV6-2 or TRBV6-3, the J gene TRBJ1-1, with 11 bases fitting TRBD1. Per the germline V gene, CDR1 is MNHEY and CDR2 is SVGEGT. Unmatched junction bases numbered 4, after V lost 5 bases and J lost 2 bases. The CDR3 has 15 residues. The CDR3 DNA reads TGTGCCAGCAGTGCCGGGACAGGGGGAAACACTGAAGCTTTCTTT. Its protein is CASSAGTGGNTEAFF.

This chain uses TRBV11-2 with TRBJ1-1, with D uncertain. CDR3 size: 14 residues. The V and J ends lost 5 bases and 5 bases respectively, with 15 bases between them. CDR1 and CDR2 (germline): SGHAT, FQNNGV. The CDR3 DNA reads TGTGCCAGCAGCCCGTGGACTACTCCTACTGAAGCTTTCTTT. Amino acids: CASSPWTTPTEAFF.

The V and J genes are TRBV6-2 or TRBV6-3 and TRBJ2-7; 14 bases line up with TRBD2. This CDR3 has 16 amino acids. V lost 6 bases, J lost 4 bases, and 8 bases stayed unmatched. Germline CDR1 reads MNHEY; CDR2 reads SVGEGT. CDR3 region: CASSHRLAGGRYEQYF. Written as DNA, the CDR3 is TGTGCCAGCAGCCATCGACTAGCGGGGGGGAGGTACGAGCAGTACTTC.

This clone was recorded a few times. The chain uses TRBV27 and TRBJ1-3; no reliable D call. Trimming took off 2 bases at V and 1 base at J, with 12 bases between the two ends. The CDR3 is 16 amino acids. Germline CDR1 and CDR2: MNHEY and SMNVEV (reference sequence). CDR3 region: CASSLGRAVSGNTIYF. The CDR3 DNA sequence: TGTGCCAGCAGTTTAGGGAGGGCCGTTTCTGGAAACACCATATATTTT.

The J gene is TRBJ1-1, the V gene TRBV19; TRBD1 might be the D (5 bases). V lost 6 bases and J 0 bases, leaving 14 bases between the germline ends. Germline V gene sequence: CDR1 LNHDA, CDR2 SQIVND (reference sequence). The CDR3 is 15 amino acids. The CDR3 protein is CASRGGGRMNTEAFF. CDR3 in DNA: TGTGCCAGTAGGGGGGGAGGGAGGATGAACACTGAAGCTTTCTTT.

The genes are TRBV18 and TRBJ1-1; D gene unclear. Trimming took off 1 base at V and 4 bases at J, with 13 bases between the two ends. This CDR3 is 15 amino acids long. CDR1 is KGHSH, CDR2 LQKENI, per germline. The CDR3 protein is CASSPQVGSTTEAFF. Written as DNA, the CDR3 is TGTGCCAGCTCACCACAGGTAGGCAGTACCACTGAAGCTTTCTTT.

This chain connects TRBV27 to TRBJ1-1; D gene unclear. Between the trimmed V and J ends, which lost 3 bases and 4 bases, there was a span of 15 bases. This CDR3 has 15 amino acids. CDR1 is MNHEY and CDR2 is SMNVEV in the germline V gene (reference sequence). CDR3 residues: CASSLYRNLITEAFF. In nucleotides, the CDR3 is TGTGCCAGCAGTTTGTATCGGAATTTGATCACTGAAGCTTTCTTT.

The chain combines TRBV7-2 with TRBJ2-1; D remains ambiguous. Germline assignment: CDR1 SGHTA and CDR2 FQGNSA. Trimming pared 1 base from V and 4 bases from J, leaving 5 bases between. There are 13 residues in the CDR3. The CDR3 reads CASSLGQYNEQFF. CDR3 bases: TGTGCCAGCAGCTTAGGGCAGTACAATGAGCAGTTCTTC.

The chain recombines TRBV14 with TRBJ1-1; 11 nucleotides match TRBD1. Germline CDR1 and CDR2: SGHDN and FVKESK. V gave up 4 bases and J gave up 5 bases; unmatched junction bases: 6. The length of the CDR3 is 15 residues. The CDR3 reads CASSPGTGGKTEAFF. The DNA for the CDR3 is TGTGCCAGCAGCCCTGGGACAGGGGGTAAAACTGAAGCTTTCTTT.

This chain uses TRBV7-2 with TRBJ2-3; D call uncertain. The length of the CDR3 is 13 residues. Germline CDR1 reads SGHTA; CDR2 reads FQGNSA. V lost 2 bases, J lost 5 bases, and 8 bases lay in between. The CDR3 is CASSLTEQDTQYF. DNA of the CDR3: TGTGCCAGCAGCTTAACTGAGCAAGATACGCAGTATTTT.

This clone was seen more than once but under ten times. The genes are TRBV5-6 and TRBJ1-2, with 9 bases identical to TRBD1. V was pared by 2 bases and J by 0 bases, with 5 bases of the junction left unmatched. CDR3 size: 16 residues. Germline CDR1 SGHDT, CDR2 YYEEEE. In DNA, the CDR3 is TGTGCCAGCAGCTTAACGGGACAGGGAACTAACTATGGCTACACCTTC. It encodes CASSLTGQGTNYGYTF.

CDR3 region: CASSPDRGVNTGELFF. The CDR3 DNA sequence: TGCGCCAGCAGCCCCGACAGGGGAGTTAACACCGGGGAGCTGTTTTTT. The chain combines TRBV5-1 with TRBJ2-2; 8 bases match TRBD1. The germline V gene encodes CDR1 SGHRS and CDR2 YFSETQ. V was clipped by 4 bases and J by 2 bases; unmatched bases: 7. The CDR3 runs 16 residues.